This T cell receptor beta chain stems from a study of blood T cell repertoires in COVID-19. This clone was seen once. Authors' processing steps: Estimation of nucleated cell counts was performed using reference gene primer amplification. TCRdb's copy holds only in-frame clones and misses some; the assay was immunoSEQ multiplex PCR. V and J calls and clone size are given by that table; D and trimming were obtained from the DNA. The sample records 57,000 or so clones, 70% to 90% being singletons. The sequenced material came from peripheral blood. The clonotype comes from a human donor in a cohort sampled during active COVID-19.

The CDR3 region has the DNA TGTGCCAGCAGTGATCAGGACAGGCCCTACAATGAGCAGTTCTTC. Protein sequence: CASSDQDRPYNEQFF. The rearrangement uses TRBV6-4 and TRBJ2-1, with 7 bases that match TRBD1. This CDR3 has 15 amino acids. V gave up 3 bases and J gave up 2 bases; unmatched junction bases: 4. The germline CDR1 and CDR2 sequences are MRHNA and SNTAGT.